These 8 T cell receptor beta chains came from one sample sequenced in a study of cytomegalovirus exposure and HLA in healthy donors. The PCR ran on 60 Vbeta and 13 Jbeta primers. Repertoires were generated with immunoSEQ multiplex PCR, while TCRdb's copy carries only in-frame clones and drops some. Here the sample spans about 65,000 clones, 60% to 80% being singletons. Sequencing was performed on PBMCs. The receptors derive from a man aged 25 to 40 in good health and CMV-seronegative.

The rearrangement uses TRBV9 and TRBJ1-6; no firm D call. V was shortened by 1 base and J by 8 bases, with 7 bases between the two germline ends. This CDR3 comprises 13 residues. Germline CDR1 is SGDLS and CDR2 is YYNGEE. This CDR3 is CASSVSADSPLHF. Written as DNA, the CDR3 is TGTGCCAGCAGCGTAAGCGCAGATTCACCCCTCCACTTT.

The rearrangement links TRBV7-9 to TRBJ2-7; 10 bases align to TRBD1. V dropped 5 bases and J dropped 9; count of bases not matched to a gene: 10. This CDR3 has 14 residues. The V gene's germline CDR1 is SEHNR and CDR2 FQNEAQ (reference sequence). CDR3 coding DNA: TGTGCCAGCAGCCCCGGGACAGGGGTTTCTGTGCAGTACTTC. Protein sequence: CASSPGTGVSVQYF.

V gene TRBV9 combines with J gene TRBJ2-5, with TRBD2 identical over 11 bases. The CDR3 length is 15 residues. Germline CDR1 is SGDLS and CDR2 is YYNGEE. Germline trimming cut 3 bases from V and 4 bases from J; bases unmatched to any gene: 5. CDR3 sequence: CASSDPSGGPETQYF. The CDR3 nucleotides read TGTGCCAGCAGCGATCCTAGCGGGGGGCCAGAGACCCAGTACTTC.

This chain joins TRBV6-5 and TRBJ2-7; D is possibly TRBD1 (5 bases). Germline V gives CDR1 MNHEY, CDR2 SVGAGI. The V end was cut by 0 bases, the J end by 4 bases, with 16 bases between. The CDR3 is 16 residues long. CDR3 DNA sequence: TGTGCCAGCAGTTACTCGATTGTGGTGCCAGGGTACGAGCAGTACTTC. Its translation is CASSYSIVVPGYEQYF.

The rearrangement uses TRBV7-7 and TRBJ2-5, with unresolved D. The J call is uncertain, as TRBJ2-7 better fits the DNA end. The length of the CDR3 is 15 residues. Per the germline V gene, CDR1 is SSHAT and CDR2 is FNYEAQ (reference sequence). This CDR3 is CASSLAPENSYEQYF. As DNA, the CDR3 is TGTGCCAGCAGCTTAGCGCCCGAGAACTCCTACGAGCAGTACTTC.

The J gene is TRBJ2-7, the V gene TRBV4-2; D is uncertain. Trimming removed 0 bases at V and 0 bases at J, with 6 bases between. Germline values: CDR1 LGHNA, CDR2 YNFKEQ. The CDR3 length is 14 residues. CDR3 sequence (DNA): TGTGCCAGCAGCCAAGATTTCAGCTCCTACGAGCAGTACTTC. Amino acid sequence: CASSQDFSSYEQYF.

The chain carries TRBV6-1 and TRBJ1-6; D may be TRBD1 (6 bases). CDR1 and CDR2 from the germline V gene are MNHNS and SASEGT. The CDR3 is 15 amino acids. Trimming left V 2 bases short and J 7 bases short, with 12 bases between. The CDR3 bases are TGTGCCAGCAGTGAAAAAGGGGGTTGGAATTCACCCCTCCACTTT. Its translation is CASSEKGGWNSPLHF.

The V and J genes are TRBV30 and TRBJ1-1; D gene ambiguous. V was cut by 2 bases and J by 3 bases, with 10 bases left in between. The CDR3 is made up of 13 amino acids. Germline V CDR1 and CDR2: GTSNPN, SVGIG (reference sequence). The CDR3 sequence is CAWSQSLDTEAFF. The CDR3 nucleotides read TGTGCCTGGAGTCAAAGCCTTGACACTGAAGCTTTCTTT.